Sequencing of this T cell receptor (beta chain) was carried out in a study of cytomegalovirus exposure and HLA in healthy donors. Study findings and constraints: According to a later analysis, TCR clusters from the first cohort tended to co-occur in the 120 or so validation repertoires.

The CDR3 totals 18 residues. Trimming cost V 0 bases and J 0 bases, with 12 bases left between them. Germline lookup yields CDR1 WSHSY and CDR2 SAAADI. Notes on this clone: Its antigen remains unknown.

The table came from immunoSEQ multiplex PCR; TCRdb's copy has only in-frame clones and leaves some out. The table lists about 73,000 clones, approximately 95% of them singletons. The TCR comes from a man aged 18 to 30 in good health and CMV-seronegative. The sample was PBMCs. The chain is built from TRBV10-2 and TRBJ2-6; no definite D call. The CDR3 is CASSESIVRNSGANVLTF. CDR3 bases: TGCGCCAGCAGTGAGTCGATTGTGAGGAACTCTGGGGCCAACGTCCTGACTTTC.